The rows below give T cell receptor beta chains drawn from one sample of a study of blood T cell repertoires in COVID-19. The method was immunoSEQ multiplex PCR; TCRdb's version includes in-frame clones alone and lacks a portion of them. Here the sample spans around 69,000 clones, around 82% being singletons. The sample comprised peripheral blood. The receptors were sampled from a man aged 50 or older with active COVID-19. The CDR3 runs from the conserved cysteine through the conserved F or W. D genes are given only for firm matches. Not all rows give a size; the values are once, few, many and, for expanded clones, a class.

TGTGCCATCAGTGAGTCAGGACCGGGACTAGCGGGAGTTGAGCAGTTCTTC CAISESGPGLAGVEQFF - TRBD2 TRBJ2-1 17 TRBV10-3
TGTGCCAGCAGCCCTCGGACTAGCGGTTACAATGAGCAGTTCTTC CASSPRTSGYNEQFF - TRBD2 TRBJ2-1 15 TRBV3-1/TRBV3-2
TGTGCCAGCAGCGAACAGGGGGCCTCCTACGAGCAGTACTTC CASSEQGASYEQYF many TRBD1 TRBJ2-7 14 TRBV7-9
TGTGCCAGCAGCTTAGCGGGCATTAATGAAAAACTGTTTTTT CASSLAGINEKLFF - - TRBJ1-4 14 TRBV7-6
TGTGCCAGCAGCCCACGGGGGATCTCTCTCACCGGGGAGCTGTTTTTT CASSPRGISLTGELFF - - TRBJ2-2 16 TRBV7-2
TGTGCCAGCAGCTATTATGGGACAGGGGATGAAAAACTGTTTTTT CASSYYGTGDEKLFF - TRBD1 TRBJ1-4 15 TRBV11-2
TGTGCCAGTAGTATACCCCCGACAGGGCTGGCTTTCTTT CASSIPPTGLAFF - TRBD1 TRBJ1-1 13 TRBV19
TGCGCCAGCAGCGCAACAGGGGGGAACACTGAAGCTTTCTTT CASSATGGNTEAFF - TRBD1 TRBJ1-1 14 TRBV5-1
TGTGCCAGCAGCCCAGAGGGAGGTAATTCACCCCTCCACTTT CASSPEGGNSPLHF - - TRBJ1-6 14 TRBV7-9
TGTGCCAGCAGGGCCGGACAGTTCCTTACTTCACCCCTCCACTTT CASRAGQFLTSPLHF - - TRBJ1-6 15 TRBV25-1
TGTGCCAGTGGAGTATACTCCTACAATGAGCAGTTCTTC CASGVYSYNEQFF many - TRBJ2-1 13 TRBV3-1/TRBV3-2
TGTGCCAGCAGTGAACTGGAGAACCCTGCCTACGAGCAGTACTTC CASSELENPAYEQYF - - TRBJ2-7 15 TRBV2
TGCGCCAGCAGCCCTCAGGGGCGCTATGGCTACACCTTC CASSPQGRYGYTF few - TRBJ1-2 13 TRBV5-1
TGCGCCAGCAGCTTCGGGAAGGGTTTGGGCTACACCTTC CASSFGKGLGYTF - - TRBJ1-2 13 TRBV5-1
TGTGCCAGCAGCTCCGGGACTCTGAACACCGGGGAGCTGTTTTTT CASSSGTLNTGELFF - - TRBJ2-2 15 TRBV5-4
TGTGCCAGCAGCTTTTCCGGACAGGGATCGATTCAGCCCCAGCATTTT CASSFSGQGSIQPQHF - TRBD1 TRBJ1-5 16 TRBV5-6
TGCGCCAGCAGCCAACTCAGGGAGGATGAGCAGTTCTTC CASSQLREDEQFF - - TRBJ2-1 13 TRBV4-3
TGTGCCAGCAGTTTCGGGACAGCCTACAATGAGCAGTTCTTC CASSFGTAYNEQFF - TRBD1 TRBJ2-1 14 TRBV27
TGTGCCAGCAGCTCAGGGACTAGCAGGGACAATGAGCAGTTCTTC CASSSGTSRDNEQFF - TRBD2 TRBJ2-1 15 TRBV3-1/TRBV3-2
TGTGCCAGTAGTATAAGGGGGTCCAATGATCAGCCCCAGCATTTT CASSIRGSNDQPQHF - - TRBJ1-5 15 TRBV19